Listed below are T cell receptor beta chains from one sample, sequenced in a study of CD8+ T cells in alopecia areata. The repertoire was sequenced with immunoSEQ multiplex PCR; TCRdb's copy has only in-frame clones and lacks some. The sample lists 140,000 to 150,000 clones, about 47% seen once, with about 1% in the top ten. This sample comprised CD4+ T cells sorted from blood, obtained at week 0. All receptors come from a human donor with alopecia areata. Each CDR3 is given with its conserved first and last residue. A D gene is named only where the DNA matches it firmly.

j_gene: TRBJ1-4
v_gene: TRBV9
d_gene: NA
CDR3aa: CASGRQEGEKLFF

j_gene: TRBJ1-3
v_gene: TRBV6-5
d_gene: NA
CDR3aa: CATGPGVGNTIYF

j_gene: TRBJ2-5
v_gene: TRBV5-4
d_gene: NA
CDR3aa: CASSLNRVGARTQYF

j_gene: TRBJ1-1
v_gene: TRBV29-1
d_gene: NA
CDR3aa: CSVVERTDNTEAFF

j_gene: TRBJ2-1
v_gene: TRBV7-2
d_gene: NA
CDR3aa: CASSSQGTPTYNEQFF

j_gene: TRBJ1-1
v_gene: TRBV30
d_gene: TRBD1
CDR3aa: CAWRTGGKAEAFF

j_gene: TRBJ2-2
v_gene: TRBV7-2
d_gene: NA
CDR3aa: CASSLNGRRVTGELFF

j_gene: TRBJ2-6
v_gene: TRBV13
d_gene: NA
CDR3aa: CASSFDPVQPSGANVLTF

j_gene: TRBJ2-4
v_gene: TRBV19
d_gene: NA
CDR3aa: CASTTGLLAKNIQYF

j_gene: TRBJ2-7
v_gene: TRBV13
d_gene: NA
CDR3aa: CASSPGRGEQYF

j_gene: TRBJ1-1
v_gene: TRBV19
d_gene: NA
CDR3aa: CASRVRGQNTEAFF